The text below deals with one TCR beta chain. Its specificity is not known. This sample was included in a study of OX40 agonist ivuxolimab in advanced cancers. Findings of the study overall: Low normalized T-cell clonal expansion was also seen in some nonresponders. There were, on average, more expanded clones in CD8+ T cells than in CD4+.

Using immunoSEQ multiplex PCR, the repertoire was profiled, and TCRdb retains in-frame clones only, with some absent. The sample yields about 53,000 clones, 75% to 90% seen once. This clonotype was obtained from an adult with an advanced solid tumor such as melanoma, head and neck, liver or kidney cancer. Source: CD4+ or CD8+ T cells sorted from blood, taken in a trial of the OX40 agonist ivuxolimab.

CDR3: CASSEALTSVVYNEQFF. The CDR3 DNA reads as TGTGCCAGCAGTGAAGCCTTGACTAGCGTTGTCTACAATGAGCAGTTCTTC. The gene calls are TRBV6-1 and TRBJ2-1; the match to TRBD2 covers 8 bases. The CDR3 consists of 17 residues. Germline loops: CDR1 MNHNS, CDR2 SASEGT. Germline trimming cut 0 bases from V and 3 bases from J; bases unmatched to any gene: 7.